The rows below give T cell receptor beta chains drawn from one sample of a study of OX40 agonist ivuxolimab in advanced cancers. Assay: immunoSEQ multiplex PCR; the TCRdb copy retains only in-frame clones and omits some. The sample contains 77,000 or so clones, 90% of which appear only once. Sequenced material: CD4+ or CD8+ T cells sorted from blood, taken in a trial of the OX40 agonist ivuxolimab. The receptors were gathered from an adult with an advanced solid tumor such as melanoma, head and neck, liver or kidney cancer. The CDR3 runs from the conserved cysteine through the conserved F or W. A D gene is named only where the DNA matches it firmly. Expanded clones are given a class, and other clones once, few, many or no size at all.

v_call,clone_size,j_call,d_call,cdr3_nt,cdr3_aa
TRBV28,-,TRBJ1-2,-,TGTGCCAGCAGTTCCGGGGTAGGGGACTATGGCTACACCTTC,CASSSGVGDYGYTF
TRBV5-1,-,TRBJ2-1,TRBD1,TGCGCCAGCAGTTCGGGACAGAGCTACAATGAGCAGTTCTTC,CASSSGQSYNEQFF
TRBV19,-,TRBJ2-3,TRBD2,TGTGCCAGTAGAGCCAATTTGTGGCTAGCGGGAGGGCAGAACACAGATACGCAGTATTTT,CASRANLWLAGGQNTDTQYF
TRBV11-2,-,TRBJ1-2,TRBD1,TGTGCCAGCAGCCCTTATACGGGAGGACAGGGAAGCTATGGCTACACCTTC,CASSPYTGGQGSYGYTF
TRBV2,-,TRBJ2-3,-,TGTGCCAGCAGGGCCTCATCGGGATATACGCAGTATTTT,CASRASSGYTQYF
TRBV9,once,TRBJ2-7,-,TGTGCCAGCAGCGTGGCCCCTGGGCAGGGGACCTACGAGCAGTACTTC,CASSVAPGQGTYEQYF
TRBV5-4,-,TRBJ1-3,-,TGTGCCAGCAGCTTGGAGACAGGTGGCCTCTCTGGAAACACCATATATTTT,CASSLETGGLSGNTIYF
TRBV7-7,-,TRBJ2-5,TRBD2,TGTGCTAGCAGCTTAGACCGGGGGGGAGGGGAGACCCAGTACTTC,CASSLDRGGGETQYF
TRBV2,-,TRBJ2-7,TRBD1,TGTGCCAGCAGCTCAGGGGGCGCCTACGAGCAGTACTTC,CASSSGGAYEQYF
TRBV7-9,-,TRBJ1-3,TRBD1,TGTGCCAGCAGCTCCCGGGACAGGGCGGGCAACACCATATATTTT,CASSSRDRAGNTIYF
TRBV5-8,-,TRBJ1-1,TRBD1,TGTGCCAGCAGCAAGTGGACAGGGGGGCACACTGAAGCTTTCTTT,CASSKWTGGHTEAFF
TRBV18,-,TRBJ2-3,-,TGTGCCAGCTCCCAGACATCAGGGGATACGCAGTATTTT,CASSQTSGDTQYF
TRBV28,-,TRBJ1-4,-,TGTGCCAGCGCAGGGATGAACGATGAAAAACTGTTTTTT,CASAGMNDEKLFF
TRBV7-2,few,TRBJ1-5,-,TGTGCCAGCAGCCTCGAGGAGGATCAGCCCCAGCATTTT,CASSLEEDQPQHF
TRBV9,once,TRBJ2-2,-,TGTGCCAGCAGCCCGACGACAGGACCCGGGGAGCTGTTTTTT,CASSPTTGPGELFF
TRBV6-5,-,TRBJ2-1,TRBD1,TGTGCCAGTACCGGGACAGGGTTATTGAATGAGCAGTTCTTC,CASTGTGLLNEQFF
TRBV4-2,-,TRBJ1-5,TRBD1,TGTGCCAGCAGCCCCCGACAGGGGGTTCAGCCCCAGCATTTT,CASSPRQGVQPQHF
TRBV5-4,once,TRBJ2-4,-,TGTGCCAGTTCTCCCAGAGAGGGCCAGTGGACCAAAAACATTCAGTACTTC,CASSPREGQWTKNIQYF
TRBV28,-,TRBJ1-2,-,TGTGCCAGCAGTGGCCTAAGGGGGAGCTATGGCTACACCTTC,CASSGLRGSYGYTF
TRBV28,-,TRBJ2-7,-,TGTGCCAGCAGCTACCACCAGGGGGGCGAGCAGTACTTC,CASSYHQGGEQYF
TRBV19,-,TRBJ1-5,TRBD1,TGTGCCAGTACCACGGACAGGGGAGTGGATCAGCCCCAGCATTTT,CASTTDRGVDQPQHF
TRBV30,-,TRBJ2-5,TRBD2,TGTGCCTGGAGTAGGCGGGGGGGCGGGGAGACCCAGTACTTC,CAWSRRGGGETQYF
TRBV7-9,-,TRBJ1-1,-,TGTGCCAGCAGCTTAGAGGAGGCGACTGAAGCTTTCTTT,CASSLEEATEAFF
TRBV7-9,-,TRBJ2-1,-,TGTGCCAGCAGCGCTTTTACCGGGTCTATTCTTCATGAGCAGTTCTTC,CASSAFTGSILHEQFF
TRBV15,-,TRBJ2-7,TRBD1,TGTGCCACCTCGACAGGGATTGAGTCCTACGAGCAGTACTTC,CATSTGIESYEQYF
TRBV10-1,few,TRBJ1-2,TRBD1,TGCGCCAGCAGTCCCCACAGGGGAGAGACCTTC,CASSPHRGETF